The 12 T cell receptor beta chains below come from one sample, sequenced in a study of post-analysis software for immune sequencing data. Findings and limits, study-wide: Five TRBV segments, including TRBV5-6, TRBV5-1 and TRBV20-1, were more frequent in patients than controls.

Every TCR beta cDNA library bore unique molecular identifiers. TCRdb analysed the PCR reads with MiXCR anew, one entry per CDR3 protein. This repertoire shows around 710,000 distinct CDR3 sequences, 40% to 55% found once; its top ten account for roughly 5.2%. For these receptors, no antigen is known. Sequenced: blood. The receptors stem from a girl aged 5-17 years with multiple sclerosis.

This clonotype has more than one count but fewer than ten. The V and J genes are TRBV5-1 and TRBJ2-5; D unresolved. Germline lookup yields CDR1 SGHRS and CDR2 YFSETQ. V was trimmed by 0 bases and J by 11 bases, leaving 14 bases between them. This CDR3 is 13 amino acids long. CDR3: CASSLGVHNEQYF. The CDR3 region has the DNA TGCGCCAGCAGCTTGGGCGTTCACAATGAGCAGTACTTC.

V usage is TRBV7-8 and J usage is TRBJ2-1, with 8 bases identical to TRBD2. Looked up from germline, CDR1 is SGHVS and CDR2 is FQNEAQ. CDR3 length: 12 residues. Trimming removed 7 bases from V and 8 bases from J; junction bases left unmatched: 4. The DNA for the CDR3 is TGTGCCAGCACCAGCGGGAGCGATGAGCAGTTCTTC. It is translated as CASTSGSDEQFF.

This clonotype was counted a few times. J is TRBJ2-7 and V is TRBV12-3 or TRBV12-4; D is undetermined. The CDR3 length is 14 residues. The V and J ends lost 5 bases and 2 bases respectively, with 13 bases between them. CDR3 DNA: TGTGCCAGCAGTATACAGCGCCGAGCCTACGAGCAGTACTTC. Residues: CASSIQRRAYEQYF.

This clonotype was recorded a few times. The DNA for the CDR3 is TGTGCCAGCAGTTACTGGCAACCCCACCGAAACACAGATACGCAGTATTTT. Amino acids: CASSYWQPHRNTDTQYF. This rearrangement joins TRBV6-6 to TRBJ2-3, with unresolved D. The CDR3 is made up of 17 amino acids. With 1 base removed from V and 2 bases from J, the gap between germline ends came to 16 bases. Germline loops: CDR1 MNHNY, CDR2 SVGAGI (reference sequence).

This rearrangement joins TRBV29-1 to TRBJ2-3; 7 bases match TRBD2. Germline V gene sequence: CDR1 SQVTM, CDR2 ANQGSEA. With V trimmed by 7 bases and J by 4 bases, 14 bases remained unmatched. This CDR3 is built from 15 residues. CDR3 coding DNA: TGCAGCGCCTTCCGGGTGGGCGGGAGTTCAGATACGCAGTATTTT. Translating it yields CSAFRVGGSSDTQYF.

V and J are TRBV5-1 and TRBJ1-2; possible D gene TRBD1, 6 bases. CDR1 is SGHRS and CDR2 is YFSETQ in the germline V gene. V lost 4 bases, J lost 8 bases, and 18 bases lay in between. CDR3 length equals 14 residues. The CDR3 region is CASSRQDGQWGYTF. In nucleotides, the CDR3 is TGCGCCAGCAGCCGACAGGACGGACAGTGGGGCTACACCTTC.

The J gene is TRBJ2-1, the V gene TRBV11-2, with TRBD1 matching 8 bases. Germline V lookup: CDR1 SGHAT, CDR2 FQNNGV. Trimming cost V 3 bases and J 5 bases; bases outside gene matches: 12. The CDR3 sequence is 17 residues long. CDR3 loop: CASSFPSRQGTHNEQFF. In DNA, the CDR3 is TGTGCCAGCAGCTTCCCCAGCCGACAGGGGACCCACAATGAGCAGTTCTTC.

CDR3 region: CAISEPGTSASGANVLTF. The CDR3 DNA reads TGTGCCATCAGTGAACCCGGGACTAGTGCCTCTGGGGCCAACGTCCTGACTTTC. This chain connects TRBV10-3 to TRBJ2-6; 8 nucleotides agree with TRBD2. Unmatched junction bases numbered 7, after V lost 3 bases and J lost 0 bases. CDR1 is ENHRY, CDR2 SYGVKD, per germline. The CDR3 length is 18 residues.

The chain links TRBV3-1 to TRBJ2-5; D is unclear. This CDR3 spans 14 amino acids. Germline V gene lookup returns CDR1 LGHDT and CDR2 YNNKEL (reference sequence). With 5 bases removed from V and 3 bases from J, the gap between germline ends came to 13 bases. The chain's CDR3 is CASSSPDVKETQYF. The CDR3 DNA reads as TGTGCCAGCAGCTCCCCGGACGTTAAAGAGACCCAGTACTTC.

This chain uses TRBV20-1 with TRBJ1-2, with 8 bases identical to TRBD1. V dropped 4 bases and J dropped 1; count of bases not matched to a gene: 5. Germline-derived CDR1 and CDR2 are DFQATT and SNEGSKA (reference sequence). The CDR3 extends over 14 amino acids. DNA of the CDR3: TGCAGTGCTAATGGCAGGGGGCTTAACTATGGCTACACCTTC. Its translation is CSANGRGLNYGYTF.

This chain links TRBV29-1 with TRBJ2-7; D is perhaps TRBD1 (6 bases). V shed 4 bases and J shed 4 bases, with 14 bases lying between them. Germline CDR1 is SQVTM and CDR2 is ANQGSEA. This CDR3 spans 13 amino acids. In DNA, the CDR3 is TGCAGCGTTGTTGGTGGCAGGGGTTACGAGCAGTACTTC. Its translation is CSVVGGRGYEQYF.

This clonotype has just a few counts. The J gene is TRBJ1-2, the V gene TRBV29-1, with 7 positions matching TRBD1. Trimming cost V 6 bases and J 4 bases; bases outside gene matches: 11. The CDR3 covers 14 residues. Germline values: CDR1 SQVTM, CDR2 ANQGSEA. The CDR3 DNA reads as TGCAGCGTCCTTGCCGGGACAGATATCTATGGCTACACCTTC. Its protein product is CSVLAGTDIYGYTF.